This T cell receptor beta chain is from a study of cytomegalovirus exposure and HLA in healthy donors. Trimming at V came to 4 bases and at J to 12 bases, leaving 6 bases not matched to a gene. The CDR3 consists of 14 residues. Germline V gene data show CDR1 as MGHDK and CDR2 as SYGVNS. The PCR contained 60 Vbeta and 13 Jbeta primers. Sequencing was performed with immunoSEQ multiplex PCR; in TCRdb, only in-frame clones are kept and a portion is missing. The sample lists fewer than 250,000 clones, approximately 83% occurring once. The receptor was isolated from a girl aged 5 to 17 in good health and CMV-seronegative. The chain employs TRBV25-1 and TRBJ2-1; 13 bases are shared with TRBD2. The sample was PBMCs. CDR3 in amino acids: CASSVTSGGARQFF. For the CDR3, the DNA is TGTGCCAGCAGTGTAACTAGCGGGGGGGCGAGGCAGTTCTTC.